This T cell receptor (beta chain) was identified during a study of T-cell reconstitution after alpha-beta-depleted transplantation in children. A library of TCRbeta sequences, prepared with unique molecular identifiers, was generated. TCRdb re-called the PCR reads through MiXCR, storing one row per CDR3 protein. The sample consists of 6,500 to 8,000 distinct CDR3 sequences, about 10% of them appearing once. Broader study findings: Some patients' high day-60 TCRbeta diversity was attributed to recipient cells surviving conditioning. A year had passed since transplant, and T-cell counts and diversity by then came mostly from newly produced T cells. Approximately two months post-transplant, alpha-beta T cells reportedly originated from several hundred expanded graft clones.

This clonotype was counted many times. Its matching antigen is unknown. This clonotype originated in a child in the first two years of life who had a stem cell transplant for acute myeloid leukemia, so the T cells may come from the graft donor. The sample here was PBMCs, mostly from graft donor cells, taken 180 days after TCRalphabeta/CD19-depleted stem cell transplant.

CDR3 coding DNA: TGTGCCAGCAGCCAAGCTTCTGAGGGGCCGTTCTTT. Translating gives CASSQASEGPFF. The rearrangement links TRBV7-8 to TRBJ1-1; D is possibly TRBD1 (5 bases). Germline loops: CDR1 SGHVS, CDR2 FQNEAQ. The CDR3 sequence is 12 residues long. The V and J ends lost 5 bases and 14 bases respectively, with 18 bases between them.